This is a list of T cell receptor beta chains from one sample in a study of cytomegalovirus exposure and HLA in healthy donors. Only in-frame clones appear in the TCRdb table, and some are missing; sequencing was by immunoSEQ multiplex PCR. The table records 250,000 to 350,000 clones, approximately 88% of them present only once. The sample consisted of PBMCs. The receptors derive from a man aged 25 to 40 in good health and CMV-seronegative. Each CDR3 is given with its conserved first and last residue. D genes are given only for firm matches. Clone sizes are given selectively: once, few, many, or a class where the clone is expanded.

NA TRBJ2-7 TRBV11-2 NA TGTGCCAGCAGCTTAGACGGACGGGAAGGGTACGAGCAGTACTTC CASSLDGREGYEQYF
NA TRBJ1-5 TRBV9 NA TGTGCCAGCAGCGTAGCGGGACTCCCTGGTCTGCCCCAGCATTTT CASSVAGLPGLPQHF
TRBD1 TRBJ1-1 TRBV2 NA TGTGCCAGCAGTAACATCAGGGGGCAATTTGAAGCTTTCTTT CASSNIRGQFEAFF
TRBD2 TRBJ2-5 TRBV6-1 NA TGTGCCAGCAGCGGGGGGGGGCCTAGGGTGGAGACCCAGTACTTC CASSGGGPRVETQYF
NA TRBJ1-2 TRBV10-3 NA TGTGCCATCAGTGAGGAGATTAACTATGGCTACACCTTC CAISEEINYGYTF
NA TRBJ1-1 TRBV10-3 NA TGTGCCATCAGACCAGGGAACACTGAAGCTTTCTTT CAIRPGNTEAFF
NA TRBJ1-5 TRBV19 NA TGTGCCAGTAGACAGGACAGAGCTTCAAATCAGCCCCAGCATTTT CASRQDRASNQPQHF
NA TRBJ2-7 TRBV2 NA TGTGCCAGCAGCCAGGGGTACGAGCAGTACTTC CASSQGYEQYF
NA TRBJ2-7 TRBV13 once TGTGCCAGCAGCTTAGGACGGGACTTGTCTTACGAGCAGTACTTC CASSLGRDLSYEQYF
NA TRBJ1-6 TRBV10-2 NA TGCGCCAGCAGTGCGGTCTTAACTTATAATTCACCCCTCCACTTT CASSAVLTYNSPLHF
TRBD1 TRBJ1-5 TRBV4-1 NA TGCGCCAGCAGTGTTGGGACAGCCATTAATCAGCCCCAGCATTTT CASSVGTAINQPQHF
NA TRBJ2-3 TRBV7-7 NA TGTGCCAGCAGCATGTCACCGGGATCCACAGATACGCAGTATTTT CASSMSPGSTDTQYF
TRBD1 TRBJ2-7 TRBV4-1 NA TGCGCCAGCAGCCAAGAGGGACAGGCCTACTCCTACGAGCAGTACTTC CASSQEGQAYSYEQYF
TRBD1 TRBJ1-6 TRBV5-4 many TGTGCCAGCAGGACACTACAGGGGGCTAATTCACCCCTCCACTTT CASRTLQGANSPLHF
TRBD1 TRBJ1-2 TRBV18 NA TGTGCCAGCTCACCTCGAGGACAGGGGTTGGACTATGGCTACACCTTC CASSPRGQGLDYGYTF
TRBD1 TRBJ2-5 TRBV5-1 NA TGCGCCAGCAGCGGAAGGGGCCGACAGGGGCAAGAGACCCAGTACTTC CASSGRGRQGQETQYF
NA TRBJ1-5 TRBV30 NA TGTGCCTGGAGCGGACGGGGAAATCAGCCCCAGCATTTT CAWSGRGNQPQHF
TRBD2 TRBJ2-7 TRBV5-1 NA TGCGCCAGCAGCGCCGGGACTAGCGGGGGGGCCAACGAGCAGTACTTC CASSAGTSGGANEQYF
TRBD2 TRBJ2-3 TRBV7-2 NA TGTGCCAGCAGCTTAGCTAGCGGGGGGTCAGATACGCAGTATTTT CASSLASGGSDTQYF
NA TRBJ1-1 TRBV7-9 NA TGTGCCAGCAGCTCGCTAGGCGTAACTGAAGCTTTCTTT CASSSLGVTEAFF
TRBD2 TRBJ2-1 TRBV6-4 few TGTGCCAGCAGTGAGGCGGGGGGGCCGGATGAGCAGTTCTTC CASSEAGGPDEQFF
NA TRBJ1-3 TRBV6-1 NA TGTGCCAGCAGCGTGACAGGCTCTGGAAACACCATATATTTT CASSVTGSGNTIYF
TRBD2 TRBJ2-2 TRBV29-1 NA TGCAGCGTTGGTCAAGCGGGGGCATCCACCGGGGAGCTGTTTTTT CSVGQAGASTGELFF
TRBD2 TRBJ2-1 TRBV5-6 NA TGTGCCAGCAGCTTGGGACTAGCGGGCCACAATGAGCAGTTCTTC CASSLGLAGHNEQFF
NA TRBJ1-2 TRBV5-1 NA TGCGCCAGCAGCTTGGGGGGCGTCTATGGCTACACCTTC CASSLGGVYGYTF
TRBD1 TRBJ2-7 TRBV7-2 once TGTGCCAGCAGCTTAGCCTGGACAGGGACCTACGAGCAGTACTTC CASSLAWTGTYEQYF